This T cell receptor (beta chain) was sequenced in a study of cytomegalovirus exposure and HLA in healthy donors. Background on the study: Unique TCRs from HLA-typed donors, about 78 million of them, were held in an early data release.

Primers: 60 Vbeta forward and 13 Jbeta reverse. Sequencing was performed with immunoSEQ multiplex PCR; in TCRdb, only in-frame clones are kept and a portion is missing. The sample shows around 130,000 clones, around 85% of them seen only once. CDR3 length equals 14 residues. Trimming shortened V by 2 bases and J by 4 bases, and 10 bases separated the two germline ends. The germline V gene has CDR1 MNHEY and CDR2 SVGAGI. Study results and caveats: Near-uniform donor sequencing depth was presumed by presence/absence analyses. In a later analysis, 16,951 TCR beta sequences were associated with HLA alleles at 0.05 false discovery rate.

In its sample, this clone was seen once. Its antigen remains unidentified. Sample: PBMCs. The chain combines TRBV6-5 with TRBJ2-3; D ambiguous. The TCR was taken from a female donor in good health and CMV-seronegative. Here the CDR3 reads CASSYLPQADTQYF. The CDR3 nucleotides are TGTGCCAGCAGTTACCTCCCCCAGGCAGATACGCAGTATTTT.